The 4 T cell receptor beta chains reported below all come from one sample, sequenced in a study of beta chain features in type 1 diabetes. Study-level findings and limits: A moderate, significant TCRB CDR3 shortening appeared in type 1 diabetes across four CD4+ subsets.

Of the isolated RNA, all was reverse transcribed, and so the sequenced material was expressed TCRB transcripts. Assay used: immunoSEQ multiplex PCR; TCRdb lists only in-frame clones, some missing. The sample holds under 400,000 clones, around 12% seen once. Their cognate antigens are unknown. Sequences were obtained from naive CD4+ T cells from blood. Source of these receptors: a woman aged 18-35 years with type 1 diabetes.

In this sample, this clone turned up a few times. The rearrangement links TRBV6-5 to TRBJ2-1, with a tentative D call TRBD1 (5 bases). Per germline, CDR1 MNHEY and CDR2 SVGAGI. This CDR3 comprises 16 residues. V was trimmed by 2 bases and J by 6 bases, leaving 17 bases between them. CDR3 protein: CASSYPQGQLANEQFF. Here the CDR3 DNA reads TGTGCCAGCAGTTACCCTCAGGGTCAGCTTGCCAATGAGCAGTTCTTC.

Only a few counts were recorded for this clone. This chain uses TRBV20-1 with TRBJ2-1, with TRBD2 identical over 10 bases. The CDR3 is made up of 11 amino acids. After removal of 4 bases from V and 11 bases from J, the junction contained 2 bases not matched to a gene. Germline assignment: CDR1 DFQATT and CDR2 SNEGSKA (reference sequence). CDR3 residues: CSATTSGKQFF. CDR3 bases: TGCAGTGCTACCACTAGCGGGAAGCAGTTCTTC.

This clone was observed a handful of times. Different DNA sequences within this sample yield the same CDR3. The CDR3 is CASSLQGQETQYF. CDR3 in DNA: TGCGCCAGCAGCTTGCAGGGGCAAGAGACCCAGTACTTC. The chain couples TRBV5-1 to TRBJ2-5; TRBD1 is a possible D gene (6 bases). CDR1 SGHRS and CDR2 YFSETQ come from the germline V gene. V shed 1 base and J shed 2 bases, with 6 bases lying between them. CDR3 length equals 13 residues.

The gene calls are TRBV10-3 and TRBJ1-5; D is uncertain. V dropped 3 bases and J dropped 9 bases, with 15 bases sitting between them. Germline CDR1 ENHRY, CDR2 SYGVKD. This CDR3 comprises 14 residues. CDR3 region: CAISDPLFGGPQHF. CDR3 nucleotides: TGTGCCATCAGTGACCCGTTATTTGGCGGGCCCCAGCATTTT.